The TCR beta chain under discussion was sequenced for a study of CD8+CD57+ T cells in acquired aplastic anemia. V was cut by 6 bases and J by 0 bases, with 15 bases left in between. Germline V CDR1 and CDR2: SGHDT, YYEEEE. The CDR3 sequence is 15 residues long. The template used for profiling TCR beta VDJ and CDR3 was genomic DNA. One entry per CDR3 protein results from TCRdb running MiXCR on the reads. The sample has 120,000 or so distinct CDR3 sequences, about 43% seen once; the top ten hold 2% to 3%. Ten or more counts support this clonotype. Individuals selected for sequencing had exhibited CD8+CD57+ cell expansion on flow cytometry.

The source material was sorted CD4+, CD8+, or CD8+CD57+ T cells (not recorded which) from PBMCs. The rearrangement links TRBV5-6 to TRBJ1-2, with no clear D. The clonotype originates from a human donor with aplastic anemia. CDR3 amino acids: CASNGQDATNYGYTF. Here the CDR3 DNA reads TGTGCCAGCAACGGGCAGGACGCAACTAACTATGGCTACACCTTC.